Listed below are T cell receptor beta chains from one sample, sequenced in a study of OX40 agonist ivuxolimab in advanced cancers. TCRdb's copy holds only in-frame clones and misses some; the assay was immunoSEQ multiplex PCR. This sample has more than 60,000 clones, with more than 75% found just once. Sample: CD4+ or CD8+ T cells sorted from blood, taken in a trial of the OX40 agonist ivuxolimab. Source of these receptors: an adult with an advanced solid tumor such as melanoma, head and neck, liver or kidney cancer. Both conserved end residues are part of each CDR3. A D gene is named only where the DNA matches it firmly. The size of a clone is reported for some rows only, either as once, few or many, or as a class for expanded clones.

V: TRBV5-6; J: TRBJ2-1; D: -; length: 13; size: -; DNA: TGTGCCAGCAGCTTGGCCGGGCGGAATGAGCAGTTCTTC; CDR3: CASSLAGRNEQFF
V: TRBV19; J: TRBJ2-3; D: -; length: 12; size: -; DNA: TGTGCCAGTAGGAAGGCCACAGATACGCAGTATTTT; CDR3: CASRKATDTQYF
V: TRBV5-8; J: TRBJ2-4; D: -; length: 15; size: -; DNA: TGTGCCAGCAGACCCAAGGCGGGAGCCAAAAACATTCAGTACTTC; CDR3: CASRPKAGAKNIQYF
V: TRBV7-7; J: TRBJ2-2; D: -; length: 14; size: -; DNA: TGTGCCAGCTCTTGGGGTTCGAACACCGGGGAGCTGTTTTTT; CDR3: CASSWGSNTGELFF
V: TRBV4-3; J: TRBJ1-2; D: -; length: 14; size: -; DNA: TGCGCCAGCAGCCAAGAACTAACAGGGTTTGGCTACACCTTC; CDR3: CASSQELTGFGYTF
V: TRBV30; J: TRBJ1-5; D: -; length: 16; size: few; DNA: TGTGCCTGGAGAAACAAACAGGGCTTGAGCAATCAGCCCCAGCATTTT; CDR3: CAWRNKQGLSNQPQHF
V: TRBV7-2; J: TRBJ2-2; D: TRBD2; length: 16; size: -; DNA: TGTGCCAGCAGCTTATACGCGGGGGAGGACACCGGGGAGCTGTTTTTT; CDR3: CASSLYAGEDTGELFF
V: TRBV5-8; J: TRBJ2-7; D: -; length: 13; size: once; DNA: TGTGCCAGCAGCCGTTACGGAAGGGACGAGCAGTACTTC; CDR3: CASSRYGRDEQYF
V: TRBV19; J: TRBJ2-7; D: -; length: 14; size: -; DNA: TGTGCCAGTAGTGGGGTGACAGCCTCCTACGAGCAGTACTTC; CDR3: CASSGVTASYEQYF
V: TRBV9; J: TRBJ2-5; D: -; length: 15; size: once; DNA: TGTGCCAGCAGCGTAAGTGTGGCGGTCCAAGAGACCCAGTACTTC; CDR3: CASSVSVAVQETQYF
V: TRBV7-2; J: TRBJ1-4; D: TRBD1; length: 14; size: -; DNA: TGTGCCAGCAGCCCCGGACAGGGTCGAGAAAAACTGTTTTTT; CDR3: CASSPGQGREKLFF
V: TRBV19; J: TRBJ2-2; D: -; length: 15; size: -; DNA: TGTGCCAGTAGGCCCCCCGGACGGGACACCGGGGAGCTGTTTTTT; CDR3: CASRPPGRDTGELFF
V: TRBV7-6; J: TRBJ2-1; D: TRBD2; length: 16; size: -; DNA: TGTGCCAGCAGCGAAGTAGGGACTAGCGCGAGGGATGAGCAGTTCTTC; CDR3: CASSEVGTSARDEQFF
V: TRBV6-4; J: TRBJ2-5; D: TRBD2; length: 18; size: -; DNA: TGTGCCAGCAGTCGCCGGGACCGGGCGGGGAGGGACCTTTTCGGGCAGTACTTC; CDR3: CASSRRDRAGRDLFGQYF
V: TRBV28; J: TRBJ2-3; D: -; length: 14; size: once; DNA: TGTGCCAGCACACGAGCCCTGATCACAGATACGCAGTATTTT; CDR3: CASTRALITDTQYF
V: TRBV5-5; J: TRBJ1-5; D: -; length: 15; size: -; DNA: TGTGCCAGCAGCGATACCCTGGTGGGGACGTCGCCCCAGCATTTT; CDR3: CASSDTLVGTSPQHF
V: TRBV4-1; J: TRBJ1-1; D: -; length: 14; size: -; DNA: TGCGCCAGCAGCCTCCGGACGGTGAACACTGAAGCTTTCTTT; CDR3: CASSLRTVNTEAFF
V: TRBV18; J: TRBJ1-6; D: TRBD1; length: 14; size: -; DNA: TGTGCCAGCTCACCGCCCGGGACAGCGCCTCCCCTCCACTTT; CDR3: CASSPPGTAPPLHF
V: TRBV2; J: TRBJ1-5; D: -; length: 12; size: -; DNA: TGTGCCAGCAGTAGCACTGATCAGCCCCAGCATTTT; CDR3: CASSSTDQPQHF
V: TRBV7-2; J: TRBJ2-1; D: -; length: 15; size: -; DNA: TGTGCCAGCAGTCGCGACAGTAGCTCCTACAATGAGCAGTTCTTC; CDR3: CASSRDSSSYNEQFF
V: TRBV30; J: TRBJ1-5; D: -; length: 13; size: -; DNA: TGTGCCTGGAGTGTACGGGGGGATCAGCCCCAGCATTTT; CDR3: CAWSVRGDQPQHF
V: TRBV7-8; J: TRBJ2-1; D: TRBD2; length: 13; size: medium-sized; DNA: TGTGCCAGCAGCTTAGGCGGGAGGGTGGAGCAGTTCTTC; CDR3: CASSLGGRVEQFF
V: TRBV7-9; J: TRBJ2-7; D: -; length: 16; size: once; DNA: TGTGCCAGCAGCACCTCGACAGGCTTAAGCTCCTACGAGCAGTACTTC; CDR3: CASSTSTGLSSYEQYF
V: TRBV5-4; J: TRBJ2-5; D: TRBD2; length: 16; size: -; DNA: TGTGCCAGCAGCGTGGGGGGGTACAGTACACAAGAGACCCAGTACTTC; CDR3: CASSVGGYSTQETQYF
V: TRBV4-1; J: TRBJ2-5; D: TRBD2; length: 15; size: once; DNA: TGCGCCAGCAGCCAAGTAGCGGGTCTGGGAGAGACCCAGTACTTC; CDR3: CASSQVAGLGETQYF
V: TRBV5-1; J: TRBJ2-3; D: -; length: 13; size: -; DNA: TGCGCCAGCAGCCCGGATTTGGGAGATACGCAGTATTTT; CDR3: CASSPDLGDTQYF
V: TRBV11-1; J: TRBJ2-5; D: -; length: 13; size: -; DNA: TGTGCCAGCAGCGTAGCAGAGCAAGAGACCCAGTACTTC; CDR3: CASSVAEQETQYF
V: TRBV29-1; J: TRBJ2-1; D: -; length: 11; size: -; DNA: TGCAGCGGCGGCCCTAGGGATGAGCAGTTCTTC; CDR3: CSGGPRDEQFF
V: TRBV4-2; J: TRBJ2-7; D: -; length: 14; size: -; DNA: TGTGCCAGCAGCCTAGGCGGTAGCTCCTACGAGCAGTACTTC; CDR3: CASSLGGSSYEQYF
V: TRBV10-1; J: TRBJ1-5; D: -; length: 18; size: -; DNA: TGCGCCAGCACAAAAGTCGAGAGGACACCTTTTAGCAATCAGCCCCAGCATTTT; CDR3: CASTKVERTPFSNQPQHF
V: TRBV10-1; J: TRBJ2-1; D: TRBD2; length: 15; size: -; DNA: TGCGCCAGCAGTGAGTACGCGGGAGGACATAATGAGCAGTTCTTC; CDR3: CASSEYAGGHNEQFF
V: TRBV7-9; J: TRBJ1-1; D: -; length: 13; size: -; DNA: TGTGCCAGCAGCTTAGGAACAGCCCCTGAAGCTTTCTTT; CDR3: CASSLGTAPEAFF
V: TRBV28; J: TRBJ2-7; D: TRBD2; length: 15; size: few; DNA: TGTGCCAGCAGTTTCTCACTAGCGGTTTCCTACGAGCAGTACTTC; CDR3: CASSFSLAVSYEQYF
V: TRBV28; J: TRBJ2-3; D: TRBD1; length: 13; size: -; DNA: TGTGCCACTGGACAGGGGGCCACAGATACGCAGTATTTT; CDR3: CATGQGATDTQYF
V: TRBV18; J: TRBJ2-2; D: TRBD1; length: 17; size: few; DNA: TGTGCCAGCTCACCACCCCGAGCAGGGGGCATCGGCGGGGAGCTGTTTTTT; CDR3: CASSPPRAGGIGGELFF
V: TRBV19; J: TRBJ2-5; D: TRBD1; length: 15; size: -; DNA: TGTGCCAGTAGCCTTAGAAACAGGGGGGTACAGACCCAGTACTTC; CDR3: CASSLRNRGVQTQYF
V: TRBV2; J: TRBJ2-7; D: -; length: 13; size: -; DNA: TGTGCCAGCACCTCGGCGAGGTCCTACGAGCAGTACTTC; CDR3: CASTSARSYEQYF
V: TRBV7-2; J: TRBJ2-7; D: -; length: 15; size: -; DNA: TGTGCCAGCAGCTTAGGAGACAGCCACTTCTACGAGCAGTACTTC; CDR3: CASSLGDSHFYEQYF
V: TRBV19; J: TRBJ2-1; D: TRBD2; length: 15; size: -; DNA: TGTGCCAGTAGTTCCAGCGGGGGGGCCGTCAATGAGCAGTTCTTC; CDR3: CASSSSGGAVNEQFF
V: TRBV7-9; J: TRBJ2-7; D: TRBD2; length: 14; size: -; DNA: TGTGCCAGCAGCTCACCCCTAGCGGGGGACGAGCAGTACTTC; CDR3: CASSSPLAGDEQYF
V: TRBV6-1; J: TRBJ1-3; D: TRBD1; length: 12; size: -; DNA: TGTGCCAGCAGGCGGACAGGGTTGGAGTGCTATTTT; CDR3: CASRRTGLECYF
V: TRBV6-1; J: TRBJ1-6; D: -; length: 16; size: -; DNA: TGTGCCAGCAGTGAGTTATTGGGACGGAATAATTCACCCCTCCACTTT; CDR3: CASSELLGRNNSPLHF
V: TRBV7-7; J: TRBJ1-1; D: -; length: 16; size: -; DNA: TGTGCCAGCAGTCGATTGGACAGCTTTTTGAACACTGAAGCTTTCTTT; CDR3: CASSRLDSFLNTEAFF
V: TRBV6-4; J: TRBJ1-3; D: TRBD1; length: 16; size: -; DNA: TGTGCCAGCAGTGACCCACAGGGGAGCTCTGGAAACACCATATATTTT; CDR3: CASSDPQGSSGNTIYF
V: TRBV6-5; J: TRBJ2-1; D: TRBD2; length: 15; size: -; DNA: TGTGCCAGCAGTTACTCGACGGGACTAGCTAATGAGCAGTTCTTC; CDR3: CASSYSTGLANEQFF